This is a list of T cell receptor beta chains from one sample in a study of CD8+ T cells in alopecia areata. Using immunoSEQ multiplex PCR, the repertoire was profiled, and TCRdb retains in-frame clones only, with some absent. This sample has under 150,000 clones; about 59% occur once, and the top ten carry around 6%. Specimen: CD4+ T cells sorted from blood, collected at week 4, from a patient treated with tofacitinib. The receptors were gathered from a human donor with alopecia areata. The conserved cysteine and the conserved F or W are not part of the CDR3 here.

cdr3_aa | v_call
ASSRDRNGGYT | TRBV18
ASSFRAEHQPQH | TRBV5-6
ASRGGTGELF | TRBV6-6
ASSPKSGGISTDTQY | TRBV19
ASSIDKGAFYNEQF | TRBV19
ASSLARTSGGSSYNEQF | TRBV7-2
ASNSGRARNEQF | TRBV27
SGQGATEQY | TRBV29-1
ASSVGGGPETQY | TRBV9
AISDGQDNEKLF | TRBV10-3
ASSLMPSGSTDTQY | TRBV5-4
ASSESQGPQEKLF | TRBV25-1
SVERDRRNQY | TRBV29-1
AWSLTGLANTIY | TRBV30
SGQQGTFNYGYT | TRBV29-1
AWSDYRRQSSGNTIY | TRBV30
ASSSDGTSNQPQH | TRBV5-4
ASTASRDNYGYT | TRBV2
AWSGTPGTSGRVYEQY | TRBV30
ASSRSATGTGANVLT | TRBV4-1
ASSDWLYQPQH | TRBV6-1
ASSFGGLLDNEQF | TRBV7-2